This TCR beta chain was captured by sequencing in a study of lymphopenia after photon versus proton radiotherapy. CDR1 LGHNA and CDR2 YSLEER come from the germline V gene. There are 14 residues in the CDR3. Trimming left V 0 bases short and J 4 bases short, with 7 bases between. The table lists this clone with a few counts. As yet, its antigen is unknown. Findings of the study overall: After the lymphocyte nadir, photon-treated repertoires showed oligoclonal expansion, especially of CD8+ Temra cells. Larger post-nadir TCR diversity loss correlated inversely with survival in deceased patients. Under photons, naive T cells and diversity fell while effector/memory populations rose.

Clones were read by immunoSEQ multiplex PCR, and TCRdb kept only the in-frame ones, dropping some. The top ten clones hold approximately 2% of a sample with approximately 66,000 clones, approximately 86% of them seen once. The sample was peripheral blood, taken from a patient treated with photon-based radiotherapy. The V and J genes are TRBV4-3 and TRBJ1-5; D remains ambiguous. This clonotype was sampled from a man in his forties with gastric cancer. The CDR3 protein is CASSQDLENQPQHF. The CDR3, as DNA: TGCGCCAGCAGCCAAGATTTGGAGAATCAGCCCCAGCATTTT.